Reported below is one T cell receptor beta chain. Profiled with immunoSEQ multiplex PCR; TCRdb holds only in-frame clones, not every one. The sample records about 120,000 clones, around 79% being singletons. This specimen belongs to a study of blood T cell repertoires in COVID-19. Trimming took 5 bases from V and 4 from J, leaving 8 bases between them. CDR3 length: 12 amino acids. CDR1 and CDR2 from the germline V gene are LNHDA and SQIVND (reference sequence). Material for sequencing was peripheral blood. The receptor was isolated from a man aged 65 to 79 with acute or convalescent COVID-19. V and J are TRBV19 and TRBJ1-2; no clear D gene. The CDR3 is CASSEYGYGYTF. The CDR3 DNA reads TGTGCCAGTAGTGAGTACGGCTATGGCTACACCTTC.